This is a list of T cell receptor beta chains from one sample in a study of memory CD4+ T cells and cytomegalovirus serostatus. The repertoire was sequenced with immunoSEQ multiplex PCR; TCRdb's copy has only in-frame clones and lacks some. This sample has roughly 40,000 clones; about three quarters occur once, and the top ten carry 0.78%. Sequencing used memory CD4+ T cells from blood. These receptors were taken from an adult in good health and CMV-seronegative. Both conserved end residues are part of each CDR3. Fields, in order: V gene, D gene, J gene, clone size, CDR3 protein, CDR3 DNA. The D gene is left open where the match is weak. Size values are once, few and many counts, or a class for expanded clones, and some rows have none.

v_gene: TRBV6-6; d_gene: .; j_gene: TRBJ2-3; abundance: .; CDR3aa: CASTRGGDGTDTQYF; CDR3nt: TGTGCCAGCACTAGGGGGGGGGACGGCACAGATACGCAGTATTTT
v_gene: TRBV7-8; d_gene: .; j_gene: TRBJ2-5; abundance: once; CDR3aa: CASSSGVFGTQYF; CDR3nt: TGTGCCAGCAGCTCAGGGGTTTTTGGGACCCAGTACTTC
v_gene: TRBV5-1; d_gene: TRBD1; j_gene: TRBJ1-4; abundance: .; CDR3aa: CASSLTGTGYEKLFF; CDR3nt: TGCGCCAGCAGCTTGACCGGGACAGGGTATGAAAAACTGTTTTTT
v_gene: TRBV7-3; d_gene: TRBD1; j_gene: TRBJ1-5; abundance: .; CDR3aa: CASSSRGSNQPQHF; CDR3nt: TGTGCCAGCAGCTCCAGGGGGAGCAATCAGCCCCAGCATTTT
v_gene: TRBV5-4; d_gene: .; j_gene: TRBJ2-6; abundance: once; CDR3aa: CASSKGGFSSGANVLTF; CDR3nt: TGTGCCAGCAGCAAAGGGGGGTTCAGCTCTGGGGCCAACGTCCTGACTTTC
v_gene: TRBV2; d_gene: .; j_gene: TRBJ1-2; abundance: .; CDR3aa: CASTLQDGYGYTF; CDR3nt: TGTGCCAGCACCTTACAGGACGGTTATGGCTACACCTTC
v_gene: TRBV6-5; d_gene: .; j_gene: TRBJ1-2; abundance: .; CDR3aa: CASSYSRSGGYTF; CDR3nt: TGTGCCAGCAGTTATTCTCGGAGCGGGGGCTACACCTTC
v_gene: TRBV5-4; d_gene: .; j_gene: TRBJ1-2; abundance: few; CDR3aa: CASSFGDNYGYTF; CDR3nt: TGTGCCAGCAGCTTTGGGGATAACTATGGCTACACCTTC
v_gene: TRBV6-6; d_gene: .; j_gene: TRBJ1-3; abundance: .; CDR3aa: CASSTGASSGNTIYF; CDR3nt: TGTGCCAGCAGCACCGGGGCGAGCTCTGGAAACACCATATATTTT
v_gene: TRBV11-1; d_gene: .; j_gene: TRBJ1-1; abundance: .; CDR3aa: CASSVYPRSGAFF; CDR3nt: TGTGCCAGCAGCGTATATCCTCGGTCCGGGGCTTTCTTT
v_gene: TRBV30; d_gene: .; j_gene: TRBJ1-2; abundance: .; CDR3aa: CAWSVLVLEHYGYTF; CDR3nt: .
v_gene: TRBV30; d_gene: TRBD1; j_gene: TRBJ1-5; abundance: .; CDR3aa: CAWSVVRDSLYSNQPQHF; CDR3nt: TGTGCCTGGAGTGTAGTTCGGGACAGCCTCTATAGCAATCAGCCCCAGCATTTT
v_gene: TRBV5-4; d_gene: TRBD1; j_gene: TRBJ2-3; abundance: .; CDR3aa: CASSFTQGQGADTQYF; CDR3nt: TGTGCCAGCAGCTTCACCCAGGGACAGGGGGCAGATACGCAGTATTTT
v_gene: TRBV5-1; d_gene: .; j_gene: TRBJ1-1; abundance: .; CDR3aa: CASSFPGGAGTEAFF; CDR3nt: TGCGCCAGCAGCTTTCCGGGGGGCGCGGGCACTGAAGCTTTCTTT
v_gene: TRBV20-1; d_gene: .; j_gene: TRBJ1-1; abundance: .; CDR3aa: CSARRNTEAFF; CDR3nt: TGCAGTGCCAGGCGGAACACTGAAGCTTTCTTT
v_gene: TRBV10-3; d_gene: TRBD1; j_gene: TRBJ1-5; abundance: .; CDR3aa: CAISDRQGGSNQPQHF; CDR3nt: TGTGCCATCAGCGATAGACAGGGAGGGAGCAATCAGCCCCAGCATTTT